The 29 T cell receptor beta chains below were found in one sample sequenced in a study of T cell responses to AZD1222 COVID-19 vaccine. Produced via immunoSEQ multiplex PCR; TCRdb's table is partial and in-frame only. In the table there are 150,000 or so clones, about 91% of which are singletons. The sample was peripheral blood, taken 28 days after the second AZD1222 dose. Receptors originate from an adult who received the AZD1222 COVID-19 vaccine.

The rearrangement uses TRBV19 and TRBJ2-7, with 9 bases fitting TRBD1. The CDR3 consists of 15 residues. Germline trimming cut 5 bases from V and 4 bases from J; bases unmatched to any gene: 9. From germline, CDR1 is LNHDA and CDR2 SQIVND (reference sequence). This CDR3 reads CASSAGTGRLYEQYF. In DNA, the CDR3 is TGTGCCAGTAGTGCAGGGACAGGGCGGCTATACGAGCAGTACTTC.

The J gene is TRBJ1-5, the V gene TRBV2; no reliable D call. This CDR3 comprises 14 residues. The germline V gene encodes CDR1 SNHLY and CDR2 FYNNEI. Trimming removed 3 bases from V and 3 bases from J, with 9 bases in between. The CDR3 DNA follows: TGTGCCAGCAGTGATGACGGGCTCAATCAGCCCCAGCATTTT. Translation: CASSDDGLNQPQHF.

The gene calls are TRBV4-3 and TRBJ2-3; no clear D. The CDR3 is made up of 16 amino acids. V was cut by 0 bases and J by 6 bases, with 16 bases left in between. Per the germline V gene, CDR1 is LGHNA and CDR2 is YSLEER. The CDR3 loop reads CASSQEGMGVADTQYF. CDR3 coding DNA: TGCGCCAGCAGCCAAGAAGGCATGGGTGTGGCGGATACGCAGTATTTT.

Here the CDR3 DNA reads TGCGCCAGCAGCCCAACAGTCAGCAGCAATCAGCCCCAGCATTTT. Protein: CASSPTVSSNQPQHF. The chain has TRBV4-3 and TRBJ1-5; D ambiguous. Germline V gene data show CDR1 as LGHNA and CDR2 as YSLEER. This CDR3 is built from 15 residues. Trimming removed 4 bases from V and 1 base from J, with 11 bases in between.

The chain joins TRBV7-9 to TRBJ1-1, with TRBD1 identical over 9 bases. There are 15 residues in the CDR3. Per the germline V gene, CDR1 is SEHNR and CDR2 is FQNEAQ (reference sequence). V dropped 6 bases and J dropped 6; count of bases not matched to a gene: 11. CDR3 protein: CASRDKGQGGAEAFF. CDR3 nucleotides: TGTGCCAGCAGAGATAAGGGACAGGGAGGCGCTGAAGCTTTCTTT.

V and J are TRBV5-1 and TRBJ1-1; D remains ambiguous. In germline, CDR1 is SGHRS, CDR2 YFSETQ. The CDR3 is 13 residues long. Trimming left V 4 bases short and J 0 bases short, with 7 bases between. The CDR3 here is CASSRELNTEAFF. The CDR3, as DNA: TGCGCCAGCAGCCGGGAGTTGAACACTGAAGCTTTCTTT.

In DNA, the CDR3 is TGTGCCAGCAGCCCCAACAAGGGACTAGCGGGGGGAACCTACGAGCAGTACTTC. Residues: CASSPNKGLAGGTYEQYF. The chain employs TRBV3-1 (or the pseudogene TRBV3-2) and TRBJ2-7, with 15 nucleotides matching TRBD2. V lost 4 bases and J lost 2; bases outside the gene matches: 9. Per the germline V gene, CDR1 is LGHDT and CDR2 is YNNKEL (reference sequence). The CDR3 has 18 amino acids.

The genes are TRBV20-1 and TRBJ1-5; D is unresolved. In germline, CDR1 is DFQATT, CDR2 SNEGSKA (reference sequence). V was shortened by 3 bases and J by 2 bases, with 5 bases between the two germline ends. The CDR3 length is 12 residues. The CDR3: CSASRGNQPQHF. DNA of the CDR3: TGCAGTGCTAGTCGGGGCAATCAGCCCCAGCATTTT.

The chain combines TRBV25-1 with TRBJ2-7, with TRBD1 identical over 8 bases. CDR1 is MGHDK and CDR2 is SYGVNS in the germline V gene. With 8 bases clipped from V and 2 bases from J, the junction kept 5 bases outside the gene matches. CDR3 length equals 13 residues. The chain's CDR3 is CASSRTGTYEQYF. The CDR3 nucleotides read TGTGCCAGCTCTAGGACAGGGACCTACGAGCAGTACTTC.

The CDR3 here is CASSIAGGYGELFF. The CDR3 nucleotides read TGTGCCAGTAGTATCGCAGGGGGCTACGGGGAGCTGTTTTTT. The J gene is TRBJ2-2, the V gene TRBV19; TRBD1 matches at 8 bases. Trimming cost V 3 bases and J 7 bases; bases outside gene matches: 4. CDR1 and CDR2 from the germline V gene are LNHDA and SQIVND (reference sequence). The CDR3 has 14 amino acids.

This clone came up once. The chain carries TRBV5-1 and TRBJ2-3; D assignment may be TRBD1 or TRBD2 (5 bases each). Between the trimmed V and J ends, which lost 0 bases and 2 bases, there was a span of 7 bases. Germline CDR1 and CDR2: SGHRS and YFSETQ. The CDR3 runs 14 residues. DNA of the CDR3: TGCGCCAGCAGCTTGGGAGGGGTCACAGATACGCAGTATTTT. Amino acids: CASSLGGVTDTQYF.

V gene TRBV19 combines with J gene TRBJ1-5; D not certain. Germline V gene data show CDR1 as LNHDA and CDR2 as SQIVND (reference sequence). The CDR3 length is 17 residues. V lost 6 bases, J lost 1 base, and 19 bases lay in between. The chain's CDR3 is CASREAQWRRSNQPQHF. The CDR3 region has the DNA TGTGCCAGTAGGGAAGCACAGTGGCGGAGAAGCAATCAGCCCCAGCATTTT.

This clone was picked up many times. The chain links TRBV2 to TRBJ2-7; 7 nucleotides align to TRBD1. The CDR3 runs 13 residues. Per germline, CDR1 SNHLY and CDR2 FYNNEI. Losses at the gene ends were 1 base for V and 3 bases for J; bases not matched to a gene: 0. CDR3 in DNA: TGTGCCAGCAGTGAAGGGACAGGCTACGAGCAGTACTTC. It translates to CASSEGTGYEQYF.

The V call is TRBV6-1, the J call TRBJ1-1; D is uncertain. The length of the CDR3 is 14 residues. Trimming shortened V by 0 bases and J by 5 bases, and 10 bases separated the two germline ends. Germline CDR1 MNHNS, CDR2 SASEGT. DNA for the CDR3: TGTGCCAGCAGTGAAGCTTCTGAAGTTACTGAAGCTTTCTTT. The encoded protein is CASSEASEVTEAFF.

This clone was recorded once. The chain has TRBV5-1 and TRBJ2-2; tentatively, D is TRBD1 or TRBD2 (6 bases each). Trimming pared 7 bases from V and 2 bases from J, leaving 18 bases between. The CDR3 loop spans 16 amino acids. Per germline, CDR1 SGHRS and CDR2 YFSETQ. The CDR3 sequence: CASGGRVGSNTGELFF. The DNA for the CDR3 is TGCGCCAGCGGGGGGCGCGTGGGAAGTAACACCGGGGAGCTGTTTTTT.

This chain connects TRBV2 to TRBJ1-4; 7 nucleotides match TRBD1. The germline CDR1 and CDR2 sequences are SNHLY and FYNNEI. The CDR3 length is 15 residues. The ends lost 6 bases at V and 3 bases at J; junction bases unmatched: 7. CDR3 nucleotide sequence: TGTGCCAGCAGACTCGACAGGGCAGCTAATGAAAAACTGTTTTTT. Its protein is CASRLDRAANEKLFF.

The chain links TRBV3-1 (or the pseudogene TRBV3-2) to TRBJ2-3; possibly TRBD2 for D (6 bases). The CDR3 has 16 residues. The germline gives CDR1 LGHDT, CDR2 YNNKEL (reference sequence). Trimming took 0 bases from V and 3 from J, leaving 13 bases between them. CDR3 nucleotide sequence: TGTGCCAGCAGCCAAGACCTCCCAGCGGGTACAGATACGCAGTATTTT. As protein: CASSQDLPAGTDTQYF.

On this clone itself: Germline is not matched at one junction end, which may reflect a read error. V usage is TRBV6-2 or TRBV6-3 and J usage is TRBJ2-3; weak D call: TRBD2 (7 bases). The CDR3 has 13 residues. The V gene's germline CDR1 is MNHEY and CDR2 SVGEGT. The CDR3 reads CASSYSRGGRGLF. The CDR3 nucleotides are TGTGCCAGCAGTTACTCGAGGGGGGGCCGGGGACTGTTT.

The chain links TRBV6-5 to TRBJ1-1; D uncertain. Trimming shortened V by 8 bases and J by 1 base, and 11 bases separated the two germline ends. Germline V lookup: CDR1 MNHEY, CDR2 SVGAGI. The CDR3 consists of 13 residues. The CDR3 DNA reads TGTGCCAGCCTGGGAACAGCGAACACTGAAGCTTTCTTT. This sequence encodes CASLGTANTEAFF.

The rearrangement uses TRBV24-1 and TRBJ2-4, with unresolved D. The CDR3 contains 12 residues. The germline CDR1 and CDR2 sequences are KGHDR and SFDVKD. The V end was cut by 5 bases, the J end by 8 bases, with 9 bases between. CDR3 coding DNA: TGTGCCACCAGTGGAGCCCAGGACATTCAGTACTTC. Its translation: CATSGAQDIQYF.

The genes are TRBV30 and TRBJ2-2; the D is unclear. V lost 1 base to trimming and J lost 6 bases, with 9 bases between them. The germline V gene has CDR1 GTSNPN and CDR2 SVGIG (reference sequence). The CDR3 has 13 residues. The CDR3 DNA is TGTGCCTGGAGTGGATATTGGGCCGGGGAGCTGTTTTTT. It encodes CAWSGYWAGELFF.

The chain combines TRBV5-1 with TRBJ1-2; tentative D call: TRBD1 (5 bases). CDR1 and CDR2 from the germline V gene are SGHRS and YFSETQ. V lost 5 bases and J 8 bases, leaving 19 bases between the germline ends. There are 14 residues in the CDR3. Written as DNA, the CDR3 is TGCGCCAGCAGTCCGGGACTCGACCTCCCCGGCTACACCTTC. This codes for CASSPGLDLPGYTF.

This clone was counted only a few times. The J gene is TRBJ2-1, the V gene TRBV5-4; tentatively, D is TRBD2 (5 bases). The CDR3 length is 14 residues. Germline V lookup: CDR1 SGHNT, CDR2 YYREEE (reference sequence). V lost 0 bases and J lost 7, with 11 bases in between. This CDR3 reads CASSLVSPGNEQFF. DNA of the CDR3: TGTGCCAGCAGCTTGGTATCTCCGGGGAATGAGCAGTTCTTC.

This rearrangement joins TRBV9 to TRBJ1-1; D is possibly TRBD1 (6 bases). Trimming removed 7 bases at V and 7 bases at J, with 11 bases between. The CDR3 is 11 residues long. Germline lookup yields CDR1 SGDLS and CDR2 YYNGEE. The CDR3 DNA is TGTGCCAGCCGCAGGGGATATGAAGCTTTCTTT. It is translated as CASRRGYEAFF. Using reference TRBV9 and TRBJ1-1 for the parts outside the CDR3, the full variable domain is DSGVTQTPKHLITATGQRVTLRCSPRSGDLSVYWYQQSLDQGLQFLIQYYNGEERAKGNILERFSAQQFPDLHSELNLSSLELGDSALYFCASRRGYEAFFGQGTRLTVV.

This chain links TRBV9 with TRBJ2-7; 16 bases fit TRBD2. CDR1 and CDR2 (germline): SGDLS, YYNGEE. Germline trimming cut 2 bases from V and 3 bases from J; bases unmatched to any gene: 5. The CDR3 covers 17 residues. CDR3 nucleotide sequence: TGTGCCAGCAGCGTGGGACTAGCGGGAGGGCCTCTCTACGAGCAGTACTTC. It specifies CASSVGLAGGPLYEQYF.

The chain links TRBV13 to TRBJ2-7; 10 bases fit TRBD1. V shed 4 bases, J shed 3 bases, and the junction held 9 bases outside the gene matches. This CDR3 is 16 amino acids long. Germline V gives CDR1 PRHDT, CDR2 FYEKMQ (reference sequence). CDR3 coding DNA: TGTGCCAGCAGCTACACCGCAGGGACAGGGGACTACGAGCAGTACTTC. Translating gives CASSYTAGTGDYEQYF.

The chain carries TRBV27 and TRBJ2-5; D call uncertain. There are 16 residues in the CDR3. In germline, CDR1 is MNHEY, CDR2 SMNVEV (reference sequence). V dropped 2 bases and J dropped 1 base, with 14 bases sitting between them. The chain's CDR3 is CASSLIPGPAQETQYF. The CDR3 nucleotides read TGTGCCAGCAGTTTAATTCCCGGGCCAGCCCAAGAGACCCAGTACTTC.

The chain has TRBV29-1 and TRBJ2-7, with 9 nucleotides matching TRBD1. This CDR3 region has 13 residues. Trimming cost V 6 bases and J 3 bases; bases outside gene matches: 6. Germline values: CDR1 SQVTM, CDR2 ANQGSEA. CDR3 in amino acids: CSVWTGERYEQYF. For the CDR3, the DNA is TGCAGCGTATGGACAGGGGAGCGCTACGAGCAGTACTTC.

The chain uses TRBV5-1 and TRBJ2-2, with D perhaps assigned TRBD1 or TRBD2 (7 bases each). In germline, CDR1 is SGHRS, CDR2 YFSETQ. The CDR3 runs to 16 residues. Trimming removed 0 bases at V and 4 bases at J, with 13 bases between. For the CDR3, the DNA is TGCGCCAGCAGCTTGGACCCCAGGGGGGGCACCGGGGAGCTGTTTTTT. It encodes CASSLDPRGGTGELFF.